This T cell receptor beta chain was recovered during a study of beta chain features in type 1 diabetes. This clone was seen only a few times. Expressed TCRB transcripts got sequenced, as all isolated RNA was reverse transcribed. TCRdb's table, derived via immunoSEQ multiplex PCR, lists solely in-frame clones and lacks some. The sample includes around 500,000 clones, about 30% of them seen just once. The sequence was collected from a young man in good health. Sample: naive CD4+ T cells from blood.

CDR3 loop: CSAPTSLTGELFF. DNA for the CDR3: TGCAGCGCACCTACTAGTCTCACCGGGGAGCTGTTTTTT. The chain uses TRBV29-1 and TRBJ2-2; D may be TRBD2 (5 bases). Germline V gives CDR1 SQVTM, CDR2 ANQGSEA. V shed 7 bases and J shed 4 bases, with 13 bases lying between them. There are 13 residues in the CDR3.